The present TCR beta chain was sequenced within a study of monozygotic twins with inflammatory bowel disease. Researchers used template switching to add UMIs featuring a 6-nucleotide sample barcode. TCRdb re-analyzed the 5' RACE reads; it lists each CDR3 protein once, without DNA. This sample contains 200,000 to 250,000 distinct CDR3 sequences. Germline V gene data show CDR1 as MNHNS and CDR2 as SASEGT. The CDR3 length is 14 residues. The J gene is TRBJ2-1, the V gene TRBV6-1; TCRdb names TRBD2, which stays unverified in the absence of DNA. The sequencing input was blood. The receptor was isolated from a human donor with ulcerative colitis or Crohn's disease, or a healthy co-twin of an affected twin (not recorded which). CDR3 loop: CASRSLQKINEQFF.